The clone carrying this T cell receptor (beta chain) turned up a few times. The record originates from a study of blood T cells in healthy people across ages. A J-beta primer mix and a sample-barcoded 5' primer were used in a second PCR of about 7 to 12 cycles. TCRdb reanalysed the 5' RACE reads using MiXCR and keeps one entry per CDR3 protein. The table lists fewer than 600,000 distinct CDR3 sequences, approximately 26% of them singletons, with 3% to 4% in the top ten. The germline V gene has CDR1 SGHAT and CDR2 FQNNGV. The CDR3 has 13 amino acids. With 5 bases removed from V and 3 bases from J, the gap between germline ends came to 7 bases. The sample also formed part of further work on T cells of mothers and their children.

The sequenced sample consisted of blood. The chain couples TRBV11-2 to TRBJ2-2, with unresolved D. This TCR derives from a boy between 2 and 10 years old in good health. CDR3 protein: CASSKDHTGELFF. The DNA for the CDR3 is TGTGCCAGCAGCAAGGACCACACCGGGGAGCTGTTTTTT. Together with reference TRBV11-2 and TRBJ2-2, the CDR3 gives the full variable domain: EAGVAQSPRYKIIEKRQSVAFWCNPISGHATLYWYQQILGQGPKLLIQFQNNGVVDDSQLPKDRFSAERLKGVDSTLKIQPAKLEDSAVYLCASSKDHTGELFFGEGSRLTVL.